The 12 T cell receptor beta chains in this list originate from one sample, sequenced in a study of response to subunit inactivated influenza vaccine. Using its own MiXCR run on the RT-PCR reads, TCRdb lists one record per CDR3 protein. The sample consists of 250,000 to 350,000 distinct CDR3 sequences, roughly 22% of them appearing once. The sequenced sample was PBMCs from blood, obtained approximately 22 months after vaccination. The receptor set was obtained from a man between 50 and 69 years old who received an inactivated influenza vaccine.

The genes are TRBV5-1 and TRBJ2-5, with D perhaps being TRBD1 or TRBD2 (6 bases each). This CDR3 comprises 15 residues. Germline V gives CDR1 SGHRS, CDR2 YFSETQ. V was shortened by 2 bases and J by 2 bases, with 13 bases between the two germline ends. CDR3 coding DNA: TGCGCCAGCAGCTTATCCGGGGGCCTACAAGAGACCCAGTACTTC. Translation: CASSLSGGLQETQYF.

This clonotype was seen ten or more times. V usage is TRBV6-2 or TRBV6-3 and J usage is TRBJ2-1; D is possibly TRBD1 (6 bases). CDR3 length: 15 amino acids. The V end was cut by 4 bases, the J end by 5 bases, with 15 bases between. Germline CDR1 MNHEY, CDR2 SVGEGT. The CDR3 coding sequence is TGTGCCAGCAGTTGGGCTATGGGGGCCCACAATGAGCAGTTCTTC. Its protein product is CASSWAMGAHNEQFF.

V and J are TRBV4-1 and TRBJ2-6, with 8 bases aligning to TRBD1. Germline CDR1 reads MGHRA; CDR2 reads YSYEKL. The trim removed 0 bases at V and 2 bases at J, leaving 9 bases unmatched. The CDR3 is 19 amino acids. CDR3 bases: TGCGCCAGCAGCCAAGATCAGGAGACAGGGGACCCTGGGGCCAACGTCCTGACTTTC. Its protein product is CASSQDQETGDPGANVLTF.

This clonotype came up a few times. This chain uses TRBV20-1 with TRBJ1-5; D might be TRBD1 (5 bases). The germline CDR1 and CDR2 sequences are DFQATT and SNEGSKA (reference sequence). CDR3 length: 16 residues. The V end lost 1 base, the J end lost 0 bases, and 13 bases lay between the germline ends. CDR3 sequence reads: CSARGGGQNSNQPQHF. CDR3 DNA sequence: TGCAGTGCTAGAGGTGGGGGTCAGAATAGCAATCAGCCCCAGCATTTT.

This clonotype was observed a single time. The chain has TRBV6-4 and TRBJ2-2; TRBD2 aligns across 8 bases. There are 15 residues in the CDR3. Unmatched junction bases numbered 7, after V lost 6 bases and J lost 4 bases. Per the germline V gene, CDR1 is MRHNA and CDR2 is SNTAGT. CDR3 sequence reads: CASRVLAGATGELFF. As DNA, the CDR3 is TGTGCCAGCAGAGTTCTAGCGGGTGCCACCGGGGAGCTGTTTTTT.

The V call is TRBV4-3, the J call TRBJ2-5; D is perhaps TRBD1 (6 bases). Looked up from germline, CDR1 is LGHNA and CDR2 is YSLEER. V dropped 0 bases and J dropped 4 bases, with 18 bases sitting between them. The CDR3 has 17 amino acids. In DNA form, the CDR3 reads TGCGCCAGCAGCCAAGATCTGGTAGGGGGAATAGGAGAGACCCAGTACTTC. As protein: CASSQDLVGGIGETQYF.

This clonotype was seen ten or more times. The chain has TRBV3-1 and TRBJ2-5; D might be TRBD1 or TRBD2, each matching 7 bases. From germline, CDR1 is LGHDT and CDR2 YNNKEL (reference sequence). V was trimmed by 5 bases and J by 2 bases, leaving 12 bases between them. There are 14 residues in the CDR3. Written as DNA, the CDR3 is TGTGCCAGCAGCTCAGGGGGAGGGCAAGAGACCCAGTACTTC. The encoded protein is CASSSGGGQETQYF.

The sample holds a few counts of this clonotype. The chain is built from TRBV29-1 and TRBJ2-1; 7 bases align to TRBD2. CDR3 length equals 13 residues. The J segment lost 9 bases and the V segment lost 5 bases, leaving 10 bases of the junction unmatched. Germline V lookup: CDR1 SQVTM, CDR2 ANQGSEA. The CDR3 here is CSVHGGSVPEQFF. The CDR3 region has the DNA TGCAGCGTTCATGGCGGGAGTGTGCCTGAGCAGTTCTTC.

This clonotype was seen more than once but under ten times. V usage is TRBV9 and J usage is TRBJ2-4, with D possibly matching TRBD2 (6 bases). V lost 0 bases and J 9 bases, leaving 16 bases between the germline ends. Germline CDR1 SGDLS, CDR2 YYNGEE. The CDR3 is 15 residues long. The CDR3: CASSVVGGQYSIQYF. The CDR3 nucleotides read TGTGCCAGCAGCGTAGTTGGAGGGCAGTATTCCATTCAGTACTTC.

This clonotype was seen at least ten times. This chain joins TRBV9 and TRBJ1-1; D unresolved. V was pared by 4 bases and J by 2 bases, with 15 bases between. From germline, CDR1 is SGDLS and CDR2 YYNGEE. The CDR3 contains 15 residues. This chain's CDR3 is CASSPRVWGNTEAFF. The CDR3 region has the DNA TGTGCCAGCAGCCCGAGGGTATGGGGTAACACTGAAGCTTTCTTT.

This clonotype showed up just a few times. The chain joins TRBV24-1 to TRBJ2-5; 8 bases match TRBD1. The CDR3 is 16 amino acids. Germline V gives CDR1 KGHDR, CDR2 SFDVKD. After removal of 4 bases from V and 1 base from J, the junction contained 7 bases not matched to a gene. CDR3 sequence: CATSETGASLQETQYF. The DNA of the CDR3 is TGTGCCACCAGTGAGACAGGGGCTTCCCTCCAAGAGACCCAGTACTTC.

This chain connects TRBV7-9 to TRBJ2-1, with 8 bases aligning to TRBD1. This CDR3 comprises 15 residues. The germline V gene encodes CDR1 SEHNR and CDR2 FQNEAQ (reference sequence). V lost 1 base and J lost 3; bases outside the gene matches: 2. The CDR3 is CASSLGTGHYNEQFF. CDR3 coding DNA: TGTGCCAGCAGCTTAGGGACAGGGCACTACAATGAGCAGTTCTTC.